A selection of T cell receptor beta chains follows, all from one sample in a study of CD8+CD57+ T cells in acquired aplastic anemia. TCRdb processed the reads anew with MiXCR; each CDR3 protein has one entry. The sample gives 62,000 or so distinct CDR3 sequences, approximately 50% of which show up once; roughly 8.7% is in the top ten. Sequencing used sorted CD4+, CD8+, or CD8+CD57+ T cells (not recorded which) from PBMCs. All receptors come from a human donor in good health, serving as a control. Both conserved end residues are part of each CDR3. The order of the fields is J gene, D gene, clone size, V gene, CDR3 DNA, CDR3 protein. The D gene is left open where the match is weak. Size tells how often a clone was seen (once, few, many) or the class of an expanded clone, and some rows leave it out.

j_call: TRBJ1-2; d_call: -; clone_size: -; v_call: TRBV11-1; cdr3_nt: TGTGTCAGCAGTCGTATGGGCCAGGGGCTAGGGTATGGCTACACCTTC; cdr3_aa: CVSSRMGQGLGYGYTF
j_call: TRBJ2-1; d_call: -; clone_size: -; v_call: TRBV7-2; cdr3_nt: TGTGCCAGCAGCTTAGCGAGGGGCCAGCAGTTCTTC; cdr3_aa: CASSLARGQQFF
j_call: TRBJ2-5; d_call: -; clone_size: -; v_call: TRBV2; cdr3_nt: TGTGCAACCGGGGGACCCCAAGAGACCCAGTACTTC; cdr3_aa: CATGGPQETQYF
j_call: TRBJ1-1; d_call: -; clone_size: many; v_call: TRBV20-1; cdr3_nt: TGCAGTGCTCGTGGAGACACTTCGGGAGCCGAGGAGAAGGGTCTCTTT; cdr3_aa: CSARGDTSGAEEKGLF
j_call: TRBJ1-5; d_call: -; clone_size: -; v_call: TRBV4-1; cdr3_nt: TGCGCCAGCAGCCACCACCAGGGCGGAGATCAGCCCCAGCATTTT; cdr3_aa: CASSHHQGGDQPQHF
j_call: TRBJ2-5; d_call: TRBD1; clone_size: -; v_call: TRBV29-1; cdr3_nt: TGCAGCGTTTTAGACAGGGTGAGGGAGACCCAGTACTTC; cdr3_aa: CSVLDRVRETQYF
j_call: TRBJ1-2; d_call: -; clone_size: -; v_call: TRBV29-1; cdr3_nt: TGCAGCGTTGCCTTAGAGAACTATGGCTACACCTTC; cdr3_aa: CSVALENYGYTF
j_call: TRBJ1-1; d_call: TRBD1; clone_size: -; v_call: TRBV9; cdr3_nt: TGTGCCAGCGCCGGGACAGGGCTAATGAACACTGAAGCTTTCTTT; cdr3_aa: CASAGTGLMNTEAFF
j_call: TRBJ1-2; d_call: -; clone_size: -; v_call: TRBV7-8; cdr3_nt: TGTGCCAGCAGCTTACTAGCAGACGATGGCTACACCTTC; cdr3_aa: CASSLLADDGYTF
j_call: TRBJ2-2; d_call: TRBD2; clone_size: -; v_call: TRBV27; cdr3_nt: TGTGCCAGCAGTTCCGGGACTAGCGGGAGCGCCGGGGAGCTGTTTTTT; cdr3_aa: CASSSGTSGSAGELFF
j_call: TRBJ2-7; d_call: -; clone_size: many; v_call: TRBV6-1; cdr3_nt: TGTGCCAGCAGAGACGGGCCGGGGCCCCCCGAGCAGTACTTC; cdr3_aa: CASRDGPGPPEQYF
j_call: TRBJ1-1; d_call: -; clone_size: -; v_call: TRBV3-1; cdr3_nt: TGTGCCAGCAGCCCGAGCGGAAGGTGGACGGTTAACACTGAAGCTTTCTTT; cdr3_aa: CASSPSGRWTVNTEAFF
j_call: TRBJ1-3; d_call: -; clone_size: -; v_call: TRBV3-1; cdr3_nt: TGTGCCAGCCGCCCCTCGATAGGGGGCTCTGGAAACACCATATATTTT; cdr3_aa: CASRPSIGGSGNTIYF
j_call: TRBJ2-2; d_call: TRBD1; clone_size: many; v_call: TRBV6-6; cdr3_nt: TGTGCCAGCAGTTACTCGGGACAGTACACCGGGGAGCTGTTTTTT; cdr3_aa: CASSYSGQYTGELFF
j_call: TRBJ1-2; d_call: -; clone_size: medium-sized; v_call: TRBV2; cdr3_nt: TGTGCCAGCAGCGGGCGCTCTGACTATGGCTACACCTTC; cdr3_aa: CASSGRSDYGYTF
j_call: TRBJ1-2; d_call: TRBD1; clone_size: once; v_call: TRBV7-3; cdr3_nt: TGTGCCAGCAGCTTCCGGACAGGCAATGGCTACACCTTC; cdr3_aa: CASSFRTGNGYTF
j_call: TRBJ2-7; d_call: -; clone_size: few; v_call: TRBV29-1; cdr3_nt: TGCAGCGCCTTGACAGGAAATGGTGACGAGCAGTACTTC; cdr3_aa: CSALTGNGDEQYF
j_call: TRBJ1-1; d_call: -; clone_size: many; v_call: TRBV20-1; cdr3_nt: TGCAGTGCTAGAGCAGGGGACGAGGTGTCAACAGCTTTCTTT; cdr3_aa: CSARAGDEVSTAFF
j_call: TRBJ1-2; d_call: TRBD1; clone_size: -; v_call: TRBV6-1; cdr3_nt: TGTGCCAGCATCCCGACAGGGTACTATGGCTACACCTTC; cdr3_aa: CASIPTGYYGYTF
j_call: TRBJ2-1; d_call: TRBD2; clone_size: many; v_call: TRBV6-4; cdr3_nt: TGTGCCAGCAGTGACGGCGGGAGTGCCAATGAGCAGTTCTTC; cdr3_aa: CASSDGGSANEQFF
j_call: TRBJ1-3; d_call: -; clone_size: many; v_call: TRBV11-2; cdr3_nt: TGTGCCAGCAGTGGTCACTCAGGGTACTCTGGAAACACCATATATTTT; cdr3_aa: CASSGHSGYSGNTIYF
j_call: TRBJ2-7; d_call: -; clone_size: many; v_call: TRBV6-6; cdr3_nt: TGTGCCAGCAGTTACTCAACGGGACAACGATACTCCTACGAGCAGTACTTC; cdr3_aa: CASSYSTGQRYSYEQYF
j_call: TRBJ1-3; d_call: -; clone_size: many; v_call: TRBV19; cdr3_nt: TGTGCCAGTAGTCCCCCCAACAGGGTCTCTGGAAACACCATATATTTT; cdr3_aa: CASSPPNRVSGNTIYF
j_call: TRBJ2-7; d_call: TRBD2; clone_size: -; v_call: TRBV29-1; cdr3_nt: TGCAGCGTTATGACTAGCAGGAGGGCTCACGAGCAGTACTTC; cdr3_aa: CSVMTSRRAHEQYF
j_call: TRBJ2-5; d_call: -; clone_size: many; v_call: TRBV5-1; cdr3_nt: TGCGCCAGCAGCTTTTACAGCGAACCCGGGGAGACCCAGTACTTC; cdr3_aa: CASSFYSEPGETQYF
j_call: TRBJ2-5; d_call: -; clone_size: -; v_call: TRBV2; cdr3_nt: TGTGCCAGCTCTAGAGGGGGAGAAGAGACCCAGTACTTC; cdr3_aa: CASSRGGEETQYF
j_call: TRBJ2-1; d_call: -; clone_size: -; v_call: TRBV29-1; cdr3_nt: TGCAGCGCTACAGGGCCAAAAAGGGATGAGCAGTTCTTC; cdr3_aa: CSATGPKRDEQFF
j_call: TRBJ1-2; d_call: TRBD1; clone_size: -; v_call: TRBV15; cdr3_nt: TGTGCCACCAGCAGAGATCGGACAGGGGGTGAGCATGGCTACACCTTC; cdr3_aa: CATSRDRTGGEHGYTF
j_call: TRBJ2-7; d_call: -; clone_size: -; v_call: TRBV7-2; cdr3_nt: TGTGCCAGCAGCTTATCGACTAACGGGACTCCCTACGAGCAGTACTTC; cdr3_aa: CASSLSTNGTPYEQYF
j_call: TRBJ2-7; d_call: TRBD2; clone_size: many; v_call: TRBV5-6; cdr3_nt: TGTGCCAGCAGCGTACAGCGGGGGGGGGGTTCCTACGAGCAGTACTTC; cdr3_aa: CASSVQRGGGSYEQYF
j_call: TRBJ2-7; d_call: -; clone_size: -; v_call: TRBV25-1; cdr3_nt: TGTGCCAGCAGTGAGGATCAGGGGTTCTCCTACGAGCAGTACTTC; cdr3_aa: CASSEDQGFSYEQYF
j_call: TRBJ2-4; d_call: -; clone_size: many; v_call: TRBV29-1; cdr3_nt: TGCAGCGGCCTTTACGGATACATTCAGTACTTC; cdr3_aa: CSGLYGYIQYF
j_call: TRBJ2-1; d_call: TRBD2; clone_size: many; v_call: TRBV11-2; cdr3_nt: TGTGCCAGCAGCTTACCTAGCGGGGGGAGAGGGTTCTTC; cdr3_aa: CASSLPSGGRGFF
j_call: TRBJ2-2; d_call: -; clone_size: many; v_call: TRBV12-3/TRBV12-4; cdr3_nt: TGTGCCAGCAGTTTTCTGGGCGGGGAGCTGTTTTTT; cdr3_aa: CASSFLGGELFF
j_call: TRBJ2-7; d_call: TRBD1; clone_size: -; v_call: TRBV6-1; cdr3_nt: TGTGCCAGCAGTCCCCACCGGGACAGCCCCTACGAGCAGTACTTC; cdr3_aa: CASSPHRDSPYEQYF
j_call: TRBJ1-5; d_call: -; clone_size: once; v_call: TRBV19; cdr3_nt: TGTGCCAGTAGTACTTTGACCGGGGGAGCCCAGCATTTT; cdr3_aa: CASSTLTGGAQHF
j_call: TRBJ2-7; d_call: TRBD1; clone_size: many; v_call: TRBV7-8; cdr3_nt: TGTGCCAGCAGCTTAGTACAGGGGCCGAGCTACGAGCAGTACTTC; cdr3_aa: CASSLVQGPSYEQYF
j_call: TRBJ1-1; d_call: TRBD1; clone_size: many; v_call: TRBV7-9; cdr3_nt: TGTGCCAGCAGCTTAGGGACAGGGGTGATGAACACTGAAGCTTTCTTT; cdr3_aa: CASSLGTGVMNTEAFF
j_call: TRBJ1-2; d_call: -; clone_size: many; v_call: TRBV25-1; cdr3_nt: TGTGCCAGCAGTGAATATTTATCGGGCGGCTACACCTTC; cdr3_aa: CASSEYLSGGYTF
j_call: TRBJ1-2; d_call: -; clone_size: -; v_call: TRBV15; cdr3_nt: TGTGCCACCAGCAGAGATGGGGTAGACTATGGCTACACCTTC; cdr3_aa: CATSRDGVDYGYTF
j_call: TRBJ1-2; d_call: TRBD1; clone_size: -; v_call: TRBV10-2; cdr3_nt: TGCGCCAGCAGGGACAGGTCGGATGGCTACACCTTC; cdr3_aa: CASRDRSDGYTF
j_call: TRBJ2-3; d_call: TRBD1; clone_size: medium-sized; v_call: TRBV29-1; cdr3_nt: TGCAGCGTCGAGACTTGGACAGGGGGCTCAGATACGCAGTATTTT; cdr3_aa: CSVETWTGGSDTQYF
j_call: TRBJ1-6; d_call: -; clone_size: -; v_call: TRBV29-1; cdr3_nt: TGCAGCGTTGAGGCAGGGGTTAATTCACCCCTCCACTTT; cdr3_aa: CSVEAGVNSPLHF
j_call: TRBJ2-5; d_call: -; clone_size: -; v_call: TRBV2; cdr3_nt: TGTGCCAGCAGAATACAAGGTAGTAAGGAGACCCAGTACTTC; cdr3_aa: CASRIQGSKETQYF
j_call: TRBJ1-4; d_call: -; clone_size: -; v_call: TRBV29-1; cdr3_nt: TGCAGCGCCGGGACTTACAATGAAAAACTGTTTTTT; cdr3_aa: CSAGTYNEKLFF
j_call: TRBJ2-7; d_call: TRBD1; clone_size: many; v_call: TRBV19; cdr3_nt: TGTGCCAGTAGTATAGCGTCCACAGGGGGCCCCTACGAGCAGTACTTC; cdr3_aa: CASSIASTGGPYEQYF
j_call: TRBJ2-7; d_call: TRBD2; clone_size: once; v_call: TRBV20-1; cdr3_nt: TGCAGTGCTAGTACACTAGCGGGAGGGACCTACGAGCAGTACTTC; cdr3_aa: CSASTLAGGTYEQYF
j_call: TRBJ1-1; d_call: -; clone_size: -; v_call: TRBV19; cdr3_nt: TGTGCCAGTAGTATACAGGGGTGGAGGGACACTGAAGCTTTCTTT; cdr3_aa: CASSIQGWRDTEAFF
j_call: TRBJ2-7; d_call: TRBD1; clone_size: -; v_call: TRBV24-1; cdr3_nt: TGTGCCACCAGTGGAGGACAGGGTGCCAACGAGCAGTACTTC; cdr3_aa: CATSGGQGANEQYF
j_call: TRBJ1-3; d_call: -; clone_size: -; v_call: TRBV20-1; cdr3_nt: TGCAGTGCCCATAATGGAGGAAACACCATATATTTT; cdr3_aa: CSAHNGGNTIYF
j_call: TRBJ2-1; d_call: TRBD2; clone_size: -; v_call: TRBV19; cdr3_nt: TGTGCCAGTAGTATATCTAGCGGGTGGTTCGATGAGCAGTTCTTC; cdr3_aa: CASSISSGWFDEQFF
j_call: TRBJ1-1; d_call: -; clone_size: -; v_call: TRBV25-1; cdr3_nt: TGTGCCAGCAAAGAGGGGGAGGGAATGAGCACTGAAGCTTTCTTT; cdr3_aa: CASKEGEGMSTEAFF
j_call: TRBJ2-4; d_call: TRBD1; clone_size: -; v_call: TRBV25-1; cdr3_nt: TGTGCCAGCAGCTACACAGGGGGCGGCAAAAACATTCAGTACTTC; cdr3_aa: CASSYTGGGKNIQYF
j_call: TRBJ2-7; d_call: TRBD2; clone_size: -; v_call: TRBV11-1; cdr3_nt: TGTGCCAGCAGCCCCGGACTAGCGGGAAAGACCTACGAGCAGTACTTC; cdr3_aa: CASSPGLAGKTYEQYF
j_call: TRBJ2-5; d_call: -; clone_size: -; v_call: TRBV20-1; cdr3_nt: TGCAGTGCTACCGAGGGAGTATGGCGCATTGAGACCCAGTACTTC; cdr3_aa: CSATEGVWRIETQYF
j_call: TRBJ1-5; d_call: -; clone_size: -; v_call: TRBV20-1; cdr3_nt: TGCAGTGCTAGAATCGGTAGCAATCAGCCCCAGCATTTT; cdr3_aa: CSARIGSNQPQHF
j_call: TRBJ2-3; d_call: -; clone_size: -; v_call: TRBV7-9; cdr3_nt: TGTGCCAGCAGCTTAACGGGGTCCACAGATACGCAGTATTTT; cdr3_aa: CASSLTGSTDTQYF
j_call: TRBJ2-5; d_call: -; clone_size: -; v_call: TRBV4-1; cdr3_nt: TGCGCCAGCGGCCAAGATCAAGGTGAGGAGACCCTGTACTTC; cdr3_aa: CASGQDQGEETLYF
j_call: TRBJ1-2; d_call: -; clone_size: -; v_call: TRBV7-2; cdr3_nt: TGTGCCAGCAGCTTAAACCGAGACCTTTATGGCTACACCTTC; cdr3_aa: CASSLNRDLYGYTF
j_call: TRBJ2-5; d_call: -; clone_size: few; v_call: TRBV7-9; cdr3_nt: TGTGCCAGCAGCCCGACTGGGTTGAGGCAAGAGACCCAGTACTTC; cdr3_aa: CASSPTGLRQETQYF